This entry concerns a single T cell receptor (beta chain). Measured with immunoSEQ multiplex PCR; TCRdb has only the in-frame clones, and not every one. Among 200,000 to 300,000 clones, around 86% were seen once, and the ten largest hold 2.6%. Germline V lookup: CDR1 SGHTA, CDR2 FQGTGA. V was trimmed by 0 bases and J by 0 bases, leaving 12 bases between them. This CDR3 is built from 17 residues. This entry belongs to a study of blood T cell repertoires in COVID-19. The genes are TRBV7-3 and TRBJ2-1; maybe TRBD2 (6 bases). The clonotype originates from a woman aged 18 to 35 who had recovered from COVID-19. Sequenced: PBMCs or T cells enriched from blood (not recorded which). The CDR3 protein is CASSLTGGESSYNEQFF. CDR3 bases: TGTGCCAGCAGCTTAACGGGCGGGGAGAGCTCCTACAATGAGCAGTTCTTC.